This TCR beta chain was obtained from a study of graft-versus-host responses after intestinal transplantation. About this clone itself: Antigen: not known.

This CDR3 has 15 amino acids. The V gene's germline CDR1 is MDHEN and CDR2 SYDVKM. With 3 bases removed from V and 0 bases from J, the gap between germline ends came to 11 bases. Measured with immunoSEQ multiplex PCR; TCRdb has only the in-frame clones, and not every one. This table holds roughly 130,000 clones, 80% to 95% found once. Regarding the study as a whole: Detected in recipient marrow were GvH clones, some of which were first observed in ileum or blood.

Sample: unstimulated CD4+ T cells sorted from spleen or lymph node cells, taken before intestinal transplant. The sequence was obtained from a human donor who received an intestinal transplant. V usage is TRBV28 and J usage is TRBJ1-1; D remains ambiguous. The CDR3 region has the DNA TGTGCCAGCAGTTTGAACAGCTATCTGAACACTGAAGCTTTCTTT. Amino acid sequence: CASSLNSYLNTEAFF.